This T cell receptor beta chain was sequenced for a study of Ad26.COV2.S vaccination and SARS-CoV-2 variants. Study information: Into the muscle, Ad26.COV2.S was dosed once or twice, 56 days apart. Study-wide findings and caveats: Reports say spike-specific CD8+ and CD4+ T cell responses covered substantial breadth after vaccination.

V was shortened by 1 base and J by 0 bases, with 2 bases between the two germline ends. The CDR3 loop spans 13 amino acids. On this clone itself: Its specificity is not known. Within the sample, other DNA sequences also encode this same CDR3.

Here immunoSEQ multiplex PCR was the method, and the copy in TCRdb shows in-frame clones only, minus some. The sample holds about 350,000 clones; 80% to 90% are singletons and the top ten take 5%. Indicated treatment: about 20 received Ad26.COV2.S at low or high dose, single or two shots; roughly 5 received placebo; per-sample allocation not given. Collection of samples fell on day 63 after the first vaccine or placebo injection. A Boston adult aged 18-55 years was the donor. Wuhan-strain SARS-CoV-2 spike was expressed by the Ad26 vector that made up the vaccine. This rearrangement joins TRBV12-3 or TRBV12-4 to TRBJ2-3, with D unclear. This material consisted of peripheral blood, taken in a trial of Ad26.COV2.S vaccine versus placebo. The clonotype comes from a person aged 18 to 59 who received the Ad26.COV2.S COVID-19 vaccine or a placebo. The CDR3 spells CASSLVSTDTQYF. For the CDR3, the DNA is TGTGCCAGCAGTTTAGTCAGCACAGATACGCAGTATTTT.